This record covers a single TCR beta chain. V was clipped by 8 bases and J by 0 bases, with 7 bases between them. CDR3 length: 12 amino acids. Germline V gene data show CDR1 as MDHEN and CDR2 as SYDVKM. Original processing notes: From reference gene primer amplification, estimates of nucleated cell counts were derived. Clones were read by immunoSEQ multiplex PCR, and TCRdb kept only the in-frame ones, dropping some. V, J and clone size derive from that table, while D and trimming were established from the DNA sequence. The data contain about 190,000 clones, 78% of them seen just once; the ten biggest clones take up 2.5% to 3%. This sample is part of a study of blood T cell repertoires in COVID-19. Background on the study: Collection of acute and convalescent COVID-19 samples took place in the United States, Italy and Spain. In each case, the material was cDNA or gDNA derived from T cells, B-cell-depleted T cells, or PBMCs.

The rearrangement joins TRBV28 to TRBJ1-2; no reliable D call. This TCR was recovered from a woman of 80 years or more with active or convalescent COVID-19. The sequenced sample was peripheral blood. The CDR3 nucleotides read TGTGCCAGCCGGGTGTCTAACTATGGCTACACCTTC. Translating it yields CASRVSNYGYTF.